This entry is about one T cell receptor beta chain. The data derive from a study of OX40 agonist ivuxolimab in advanced cancers. In the study overall: In three patients, partial responses were observed, one with hepatocellular carcinoma and two with cutaneous melanoma.

Trimming removed 5 bases from V and 7 bases from J, with 11 bases in between. The CDR3 runs 11 residues. Per germline, CDR1 GTSNPN and CDR2 SVGIG (reference sequence). Profiled with immunoSEQ multiplex PCR; TCRdb holds only in-frame clones, not every one. The sample holds fewer than 35,000 clones, approximately 85% seen once. Sample: CD4+ or CD8+ T cells sorted from blood, taken in a trial of the OX40 agonist ivuxolimab. The chain carries TRBV30 and TRBJ1-1; unclear D gene. The origin of this receptor is an adult with an advanced solid tumor such as melanoma, head and neck, liver or kidney cancer. The CDR3 DNA follows: TGTGCCTGGTCCGATATAAATGAAGCTTTCTTT. This gives the protein CAWSDINEAFF.